The rows below give T cell receptor beta chains drawn from one sample of a study of blood T cell repertoires in COVID-19. Assay used: immunoSEQ multiplex PCR; TCRdb lists only in-frame clones, some missing. This sample has tens of thousands of clones; 85% to 90% occur once, and the top ten carry approximately 10%. Material for sequencing was peripheral blood. The source of these receptors is a man in his sixties or seventies with active or convalescent COVID-19. Each CDR3 is given with its conserved first and last residue. Fields, in order: J gene, clone size, D gene, V gene, CDR3 DNA, CDR3 protein. D genes are given only for firm matches. Expanded clones are given a class, and other clones once, few, many or no size at all.

>TRBJ2-7|once|-|TRBV30
TGTGCCTGGAGTAAGAGTCAGGGAGGCGAGCAGTACTTC
CAWSKSQGGEQYF
>TRBJ1-3|-|TRBD1|TRBV5-1
TGCGCCAGCAGCTTGAGGGACAGGGATCGCTCTGGAAACACCATATATTTT
CASSLRDRDRSGNTIYF
>TRBJ2-1|-|TRBD1|TRBV11-2
TGTGCCAGCAGCTTTTGGGAGACAGGGGATGGAAATGAGCAGTTCTTC
CASSFWETGDGNEQFF
>TRBJ2-1|-|-|TRBV14
TGTGCCAGCAGCCAAGCGATAGTTCGGCTAGCGACGTCCCCCCGCTCCTACAATGAGCAGTTCTTC
CASSQAIVRLATSPRSYNEQFF
>TRBJ2-3|-|TRBD2|TRBV4-1
TGCGCCAGCAGCCAGCCTTGGACTAGCGGGGAGGTAGATACGCAGTATTTT
CASSQPWTSGEVDTQYF
>TRBJ2-7|-|TRBD2|TRBV19
TGTGCCAGTAGTCCCGGAGTAGGGGCGGGAGTGAAAGAGCAGTACTTC
CASSPGVGAGVKEQYF
>TRBJ2-2|-|TRBD1|TRBV7-9
TGTGCCAGCAGCTTATCAGGGGGCAACACCGGGGAGCTGTTTTTT
CASSLSGGNTGELFF
>TRBJ1-6|-|TRBD1|TRBV28
TGTGCCAGCAGTTCCGGGACAGGGGGCTCACCCCTCCACTTT
CASSSGTGGSPLHF
>TRBJ2-3|-|TRBD2|TRBV4-3
TGCGCCAGCAGCCAAACGTATCGGCCGGGACTAGCGGTTTTCGATACGCAGTATTTT
CASSQTYRPGLAVFDTQYF
>TRBJ1-1|-|TRBD1|TRBV28
TGTGCCAGCAGTTCGATCGGACAGGGCGACACTGAAGCTTTCTTT
CASSSIGQGDTEAFF
>TRBJ1-1|-|-|TRBV5-4
TGTGCCAGCAGCATTCGCGGGCGGAACACTGAAGCTTTCTTT
CASSIRGRNTEAFF
>TRBJ2-3|-|-|TRBV5-5
TGTGCCAGCAGCTTGGAGACGAGGGATACGCAGTATTTT
CASSLETRDTQYF
>TRBJ1-4|-|TRBD1|TRBV5-1
TGCGCCAGCGCCGAAGACAGGGATGGAGAAAAACTGTTTTTT
CASAEDRDGEKLFF
>TRBJ1-1|-|-|TRBV4-1
TGCGCCAGCAGCCAGGCGCAGGGGTTCGTCACTGAAGCTTTCTTT
CASSQAQGFVTEAFF
>TRBJ2-7|-|-|TRBV3-1/TRBV3-2
TGTGCCAGCAGCCAAGCGAGCGGGTCCTCCTACGAGCAGTACTTC
CASSQASGSSYEQYF
>TRBJ2-7|-|TRBD1|TRBV11-1
TGTGCCAGCAGCCAACAGGGGGGCCTGACCTACGAGCAGTACTTC
CASSQQGGLTYEQYF
>TRBJ1-4|-|-|TRBV27
TGTGCCAGCAGTTTCTCAGGGACTAATGAAAAACTGTTTTTT
CASSFSGTNEKLFF
>TRBJ2-7|once|TRBD1|TRBV28
TGTGCCAGCAGTTCGGACAGGGGCGACGAGCAGTACTTC
CASSSDRGDEQYF
>TRBJ2-7|-|-|TRBV9
TGTGCCAGCAGTTTTAGCGGAACAACCGGTGGCGAGCAGTACTTC
CASSFSGTTGGEQYF
>TRBJ1-5|once|TRBD1|TRBV5-1
TGCGCCAGCAGCTTACAGGGGGATAGCAATCAGCCCCAGCATTTT
CASSLQGDSNQPQHF
>TRBJ2-5|few|-|TRBV9
TGTGCCAGCAGCGTAGCGGGAGTGGAGACCCAGTACTTC
CASSVAGVETQYF
>TRBJ2-1|-|-|TRBV28
TGTGCCAGCAGTTTCGACAGGTACAATGAGCAGTTCTTC
CASSFDRYNEQFF
>TRBJ2-3|-|-|TRBV4-2
TGTGCCAGCAGCGAAGCAAGACAAGATACGCAGTATTTT
CASSEARQDTQYF
>TRBJ1-5|-|TRBD1|TRBV7-9
TGTGCCAGCAGCTCCGGGACAGGGGAGGATCAGCCCCAGCATTTT
CASSSGTGEDQPQHF
>TRBJ1-2|-|TRBD1|TRBV2
TGTGCCAGCACCCTCGACAGGGGCTCTGGCTACACCTTC
CASTLDRGSGYTF
>TRBJ2-7|few|-|TRBV4-1
TGCGCCAGCAGCCCCCACTCCCGGCAGACTCGTGGGCAGTACTTC
CASSPHSRQTRGQYF
>TRBJ2-4|-|TRBD1|TRBV9
TGTGCCAGCAGCCCGAACAGGGGCGTTGCCAAAAACATTCAGTACTTC
CASSPNRGVAKNIQYF
>TRBJ1-1|-|-|TRBV19
TGTGCCAGTAAGTCAGACATGAACACTGAAGCTTTCTTT
CASKSDMNTEAFF
>TRBJ1-4|once|TRBD1|TRBV5-1
TGCGCCAGCAGCCCTGGACAGGGCGTCAACATGGAAAAACTGTTTTTT
CASSPGQGVNMEKLFF
>TRBJ2-5|-|-|TRBV29-1
TGCAGCGTTGGGGACGGGAGACCCCAAGAGACCCAGTACTTC
CSVGDGRPQETQYF
>TRBJ2-1|-|-|TRBV2
TGTGCCAGCAGTGAAGCCCCTTTACATCCTCGGCAGTTCTTC
CASSEAPLHPRQFF
>TRBJ2-1|-|-|TRBV27
TGTGCCAGCACGAGGACGGGACTGATATACAATGAGCAGTTCTTC
CASTRTGLIYNEQFF
>TRBJ1-1|-|-|TRBV18
TGTGCCAGCTCACCACGGGGGGGGGCTGGTGAAGCTTTCTTT
CASSPRGGAGEAFF
>TRBJ2-2|once|TRBD2|TRBV18
TGTGCCAGCTCACCACGTGCACTCGCGGGAGGTCTCACCGGGGAGCTGTTTTTT
CASSPRALAGGLTGELFF
>TRBJ2-5|-|-|TRBV6-5
TGTGCCGCCGGGGGCGGGACAGTTCGAGAGACCCAGTACTTC
CAAGGGTVRETQYF
>TRBJ1-1|-|-|TRBV5-6
TGTGCCAGCATAGGACAAGGGTCGAACACTGAAGCTTTCTTT
CASIGQGSNTEAFF
>TRBJ2-1|-|-|TRBV3-1/TRBV3-2
TGTGCCAGCTCGGTATCGACAGCGAACAATGAGCAGTTCTTC
CASSVSTANNEQFF
>TRBJ2-7|-|-|TRBV3-1/TRBV3-2
TGTGCCAGCAGCCAAGGCCCTGCTACCCTGACCTACGAGCAGTACTTC
CASSQGPATLTYEQYF
>TRBJ2-7|once|TRBD2|TRBV7-8
TGTGCCAGCAGCTTAAGGGTTAGCGGGAGCGAAGGCGAGCAGTACTTC
CASSLRVSGSEGEQYF
>TRBJ1-3|few|TRBD1|TRBV2
TGTGCCAGCAGTGGGGGAGGACAGGGGAACACCATATATTTT
CASSGGGQGNTIYF
>TRBJ1-1|-|TRBD1|TRBV19
TGTGCCAGTAGTCCCGGGACAGGGTTGAACACTGAAGCTTTCTTT
CASSPGTGLNTEAFF
>TRBJ1-1|-|-|TRBV6-6
TGTGCCAGCAGTGCGTGGGGCGACACTGAAGCTTTCTTT
CASSAWGDTEAFF
>TRBJ2-1|-|TRBD2|TRBV28
TGTGCCAGCAGTTTCGGACTAGCGGAGCAGTTCTTC
CASSFGLAEQFF
>TRBJ2-2|-|TRBD1|TRBV6-5
TGTGCCAGCAGTTGGACAGGGGGCGCCTCCGGGGAGCTGTTTTTT
CASSWTGGASGELFF
>TRBJ1-2|-|TRBD1|TRBV7-2
TGTGCCAGCAGCTTAGATGGGAGGGGACAGGGGTTGAGAAGCTATGGCTACACCTTC
CASSLDGRGQGLRSYGYTF